A single sample is the source of the 27 T cell receptor beta chains below, sequenced in a study of Graves' ophthalmopathy and Graves' hyperthyroidism. RNA transcripts yielded amplified TCR beta CDR3 regions. First-round RT-PCR with HTBI primers preceded a second-round multiplex PCR. From the multiplex PCR reads, TCRdb called clonotypes with MiXCR, one entry per CDR3 protein. The sample lists 260,000 or so distinct CDR3 sequences, around 50% occurring once. Specimen: peripheral blood. These receptors came from an adult man with Graves' ophthalmopathy.

The rearrangement joins TRBV6-5 to TRBJ2-7, with D unresolved. This CDR3 has 11 residues. Germline V gives CDR1 MNHEY, CDR2 SVGAGI. V was trimmed by 7 bases and J by 3 bases, leaving 7 bases between them. CDR3 DNA sequence: TGTGCCAGCATAAACAACTACGAGCAGTACTTC. Translated: CASINNYEQYF.

The chain joins TRBV4-1 to TRBJ2-7; D is perhaps TRBD1 (6 bases). This CDR3 region has 14 residues. Per the germline V gene, CDR1 is MGHRA and CDR2 is YSYEKL. V was pared by 3 bases and J by 6 bases, with 15 bases between. CDR3 nucleotides: TGCGCCAGCAGCCAGGAACCAGGGGCCAGCGAGCAGTACTTC. Protein: CASSQEPGASEQYF.

The chain links TRBV10-3 to TRBJ2-7; D gene uncertain. The CDR3 length is 13 residues. The ends were cut back, 10 bases at V and 3 bases at J, with 16 bases in the middle. CDR1 is ENHRY, CDR2 SYGVKD, per germline. CDR3 region: CASGVGQNYEQYF. The CDR3 bases are TGTGCCAGCGGCGTCGGGCAGAACTACGAGCAGTACTTC.

Turning to this clonotype: The germline gene is not matched at one end of the junction; a read error may be the cause. This chain joins TRBV7-8 and TRBJ2-7; no clear D. Germline V gives CDR1 SGHVS, CDR2 FQNEAQ. The CDR3 has 10 amino acids. The CDR3 protein is CASSSDHTLF. The CDR3 coding sequence is TGTGCCAGCAGCTCCGATCACACCTTGTTC.

This chain links TRBV28 with TRBJ2-5; no reliable D call. Trimming took 3 bases from V and 11 from J, leaving 13 bases between them. Germline V gene sequence: CDR1 MDHEN, CDR2 SYDVKM. The CDR3 length is 12 residues. The CDR3 coding sequence is TGTGCCAGCAGTTTGGGCAGGCGTAGGCAGTACTTC. Translation: CASSLGRRRQYF. The full variable domain, with the rest looked up from reference TRBV28 and TRBJ2-5, is DVKVTQSSRYLVKRTGEKVFLECVQDMDHENMFWYRQDPGLGLRLIYFSYDVKMKEKGDIPEGYSVSREKKERFSLILESASTNQTSMYLCASSLGRRRQYFGPGTRLLVL.

This chain connects TRBV3-1 to TRBJ1-5; D ambiguous. The CDR3 sequence is 16 residues long. Germline values: CDR1 LGHDT, CDR2 YNNKEL (reference sequence). Trimming pared 2 bases from V and 7 bases from J, leaving 18 bases between. The CDR3 DNA reads as TGTGCCAGCAGCCAATTCCCGATTTTCTCGGGCCAGCCCCAGCATTTT. This codes for CASSQFPIFSGQPQHF.

The table lists this clonotype with a few counts. V is TRBV11-1 and J is TRBJ1-1, with D tentatively TRBD1 (5 bases). CDR3 length: 14 amino acids. CDR1 SGHAT and CDR2 FQDESV come from the germline V gene (reference sequence). Trimming shortened V by 7 bases and J by 4 bases, and 16 bases separated the two germline ends. The CDR3 here is CASTLGGASTEAFF. CDR3 DNA sequence: TGTGCCAGCACCCTTGGAGGGGCGAGCACTGAAGCTTTCTTT.

Remarks on this clonotype: Relative to the germline gene, one junction end is altered; a read error may explain this. The chain has TRBV7-9 and TRBJ2-7; 9 bases are a match to TRBD2. In germline, CDR1 is SEHNR, CDR2 FQNEAQ (reference sequence). The CDR3 length is 14 residues. The CDR3 nucleotides are TGCGCCAGCAGCCAACCTAGCGGGAAAAACGAGCAGTACTTC. Amino acids: CASSQPSGKNEQYF. The variable domain in full, with the rest retrieved from reference TRBV7-9 and TRBJ2-7, is DTGVSQNPRHKITKRGQNVTFRCDPISEHNRLYWYRQTLGQGPEFLTYFQNEAQLEKSRLLSDRFSAERPKGSFSTLEIQRTEQGDSAMYLCASSQPSGKNEQYFGPGTRLTVT.

V usage is TRBV7-2 and J usage is TRBJ1-1, with TRBD1 matching 8 bases. Germline V CDR1 and CDR2: SGHTA, FQGNSA. CDR3 size: 15 residues. After removal of 5 bases from V and 3 bases from J, the junction contained 8 bases not matched to a gene. CDR3 DNA: TGTGCCAGCAGCGCCCGACAGGGGTCCCACACTGAAGCTTTCTTT. As protein: CASSARQGSHTEAFF. The whole variable domain, remainder taken from reference TRBV7-2 and TRBJ1-1, is GAGVSQSPSNKVTEKGKDVELRCDPISGHTALYWYRQSLGQGLEFLIYFQGNSAPDKSGLPSDRFSAERTGGSVSTLTIQRTQQEDSAVYLCASSARQGSHTEAFFGQGTRLTVV.

CDR3 sequence reads: CASSSRWDRGPMNTEAFF. CDR3 nucleotides: TGTGCCAGCAGTTCTAGGTGGGACAGGGGCCCCATGAACACTGAAGCTTTCTTT. This chain uses TRBV12-3 or TRBV12-4 with TRBJ1-1, with 10 positions matching TRBD1. V dropped 4 bases and J dropped 0; count of bases not matched to a gene: 11. This CDR3 comprises 18 residues.

This chain links TRBV5-1 with TRBJ2-6; D ambiguous. The germline CDR1 and CDR2 sequences are SGHRS and YFSETQ. The CDR3 covers 16 residues. Trimming stripped 4 bases from V and 0 bases from J, with 11 bases between. The CDR3 here is CASSPGGPSGANVLTF. The CDR3 region has the DNA TGCGCCAGCAGCCCGGGCGGTCCCTCTGGGGCCAACGTCCTGACTTTC. Full variable domain (remainder filled in from reference TRBV5-1 and TRBJ2-6): KAGVTQTPRYLIKTRGQQVTLSCSPISGHRSVSWYQQTPGQGLQFLFEYFSETQRNKGNFPGRFSGRQFSNSRSEMNVSTLELGDSALYLCASSPGGPSGANVLTFGAGSRLTVL.

V usage is TRBV6-1 and J usage is TRBJ2-6; D not certain. CDR1 and CDR2 from the germline V gene are MNHNS and SASEGT. The CDR3 loop spans 15 amino acids. V was clipped by 6 bases and J by 0 bases, with 9 bases between them. The CDR3 here is CASRLDNSGANVLTF. The CDR3, as DNA: TGTGCCAGCAGGCTTGACAACTCTGGGGCCAACGTCCTGACTTTC.

The chain uses TRBV15 and TRBJ1-6; D possibly corresponds to TRBD1 (5 bases). This CDR3 region has 14 residues. Trimming took 0 bases from V and 10 from J, leaving 10 bases between them. The V gene's germline CDR1 is LNHNV and CDR2 YYDKDF (reference sequence). CDR3 amino acids: CATSRDGRDSPLHF. The CDR3, as DNA: TGTGCCACCAGCAGAGATGGTCGGGACTCACCCCTCCACTTT.

The V call is TRBV12-3 or TRBV12-4, the J call TRBJ2-7; no clear D. The length of the CDR3 is 12 residues. Trimming cost V 4 bases and J 6 bases, with 10 bases left between them. Here the CDR3 DNA reads TGTGCCAGCAGTTACTCCGTGGCCGAGCAGTACTTC. Its protein product is CASSYSVAEQYF.

Points on this clonotype: This may arise from a read error, as a much more abundant clone is one base away. The V and J genes are TRBV7-3 and TRBJ2-7; D gene uncertain. V lost 5 bases, J lost 5 bases, and 10 bases lay in between. This CDR3 comprises 12 residues. Germline assignment: CDR1 SGHTA and CDR2 FQGTGA. CDR3 residues: CASSPDAHEQYF. The DNA for the CDR3 is TGTGCCAGCAGCCCGGATGCCCACGAGCAGTACTTC.

This chain uses TRBV12-3 or TRBV12-4 with TRBJ2-5; D gene unclear. The CDR3 sequence is 14 residues long. V lost 5 bases to trimming and J lost 2 bases, with 12 bases between them. The CDR3 nucleotides are TGTGCCAGCAGTCCCTTCGAGAAACAAGAGACCCAGTACTTC. Its translation: CASSPFEKQETQYF.

This clonotype turned up a few times. The V gene is TRBV7-3, the J gene TRBJ1-1, with 7 nucleotides matching TRBD1. V lost 4 bases, J lost 10 bases, and 9 bases stayed unmatched. Germline loops: CDR1 SGHTA, CDR2 FQGTGA. This CDR3 has 13 residues. The CDR3 region is CASSSTGPRGAFF. The CDR3 DNA reads as TGTGCCAGCAGCTCGACAGGGCCCAGAGGAGCTTTCTTT. Full variable domain (rest looked up from reference TRBV7-3 and TRBJ1-1): GAGVSQTPSNKVTEKGKYVELRCDPISGHTALYWYRQSLGQGPEFLIYFQGTGAADDSGLPNDRFFAVRPEGSVSTLKIQRTERGDSAVYLCASSSTGPRGAFFGQGTRLTVV.

The J gene is TRBJ2-5, the V gene TRBV2; maybe TRBD2 (6 bases). Germline CDR1 reads SNHLY; CDR2 reads FYNNEI. CDR3 length: 13 amino acids. Deletions cut 7 bases from V and 2 bases from J, with 11 bases between. The CDR3 coding sequence is TGTGCCAGCAACCGGGACTTACAAGAGACCCAGTACTTC. Residues: CASNRDLQETQYF.

The sample holds a few counts of this clonotype. This chain connects TRBV7-9 to TRBJ1-5; D remains unclear. Between the trimmed V and J ends, which lost 3 bases and 1 base, there was a span of 7 bases. Germline assignment: CDR1 SEHNR and CDR2 FQNEAQ (reference sequence). The CDR3 is made up of 14 amino acids. The CDR3: CASSFRDSNQPQHF. Here the CDR3 DNA reads TGTGCCAGCAGCTTTCGAGACAGCAATCAGCCCCAGCATTTT.

The genes are TRBV20-1 and TRBJ2-5; TRBD2 matches at 10 bases. With V trimmed by 5 bases and J by 3 bases, 9 bases remained unmatched. This CDR3 is 15 amino acids long. Germline CDR1 reads DFQATT; CDR2 reads SNEGSKA (reference sequence). The CDR3 nucleotides read TGCAGTGCTCCCCACGCCAGCGGGAGGGAAGAGACCCAGTACTTC. This gives the protein CSAPHASGREETQYF.

The genes are TRBV7-6 and TRBJ2-5; D possibly corresponds to TRBD2 (5 bases). Per germline, CDR1 SGHVS and CDR2 FNYEAQ. V was cut by 1 base and J by 5 bases, with 14 bases left in between. The CDR3 consists of 15 residues. The CDR3 loop reads CASSLDGTPGETQYF. In nucleotides, the CDR3 is TGTGCCAGCAGCTTAGATGGCACCCCGGGGGAGACCCAGTACTTC.

On this clonotype itself: At one end the junction does not follow the germline gene, possibly because of a read error. This chain joins TRBV10-3 and TRBJ2-7; 8 nucleotides line up with TRBD1. The CDR3 contains 15 residues. CDR1 is ENHRY, CDR2 SYGVKD, per germline. The CDR3 bases are TGTGCCAGCAGTGAAGCGCAGGGGGCGAGGTACGAGCAGTACTTC. It specifies CASSEAQGARYEQYF.

This chain links TRBV7-2 with TRBJ2-2; D may be TRBD2 (6 bases). Per the germline V gene, CDR1 is SGHTA and CDR2 is FQGNSA. The CDR3 extends over 15 amino acids. The V and J ends lost 8 bases and 3 bases respectively, with 16 bases between them. This CDR3 reads CASSPLQRDTGELFF. Here the CDR3 DNA reads TGTGCCAGCTCACCACTTCAGCGGGACACCGGGGAGCTGTTTTTT.

As to this clonotype: Germline is not matched at one junction end, which may reflect a read error. V usage is TRBV5-8 and J usage is TRBJ1-4, with no clear D. Germline V gives CDR1 SGHTS, CDR2 YDEGEE. CDR3 size: 15 residues. For the CDR3, the DNA is TGCGCCAGCAGCCATCGTCGGTCTACTAATGAAAAACTGTTTTTT. Translation gives CASSHRRSTNEKLFF.

To note about this clonotype: One end of the junction varies from germline; a read error may be responsible. The chain couples TRBV2 to TRBJ2-5; 11 bases align to TRBD1. The CDR3 covers 15 residues. CDR1 SNHLY and CDR2 FYNNEI come from the germline V gene. DNA of the CDR3: TGTGCCAGCATAGGGACAGGGGGGCTACGAGAGGCCCAGTACTTC. Translated, it gives CASIGTGGLREAQYF.

The J gene is TRBJ2-2, the V gene TRBV2; unclear D gene. Germline CDR1 reads SNHLY; CDR2 reads FYNNEI. V shed 3 bases and J shed 2 bases, with 10 bases lying between them. This CDR3 is 15 amino acids long. The chain's CDR3 is CASSESQANTGELFF. The CDR3 DNA sequence: TGTGCCAGCAGTGAGAGCCAGGCCAACACCGGGGAGCTGTTTTTT.

The chain is built from TRBV10-1 and TRBJ2-7; TRBD1 matches 8 bases. Unmatched junction bases numbered 1, after V lost 0 bases and J lost 6 bases. Germline V gives CDR1 WNHNN, CDR2 SYGVQD (reference sequence). This CDR3 has 13 amino acids. The DNA of the CDR3 is TGCGCCAGCAGTGAGTCGGGACAGGCCGAGCAGTACTTC. Translation gives CASSESGQAEQYF.